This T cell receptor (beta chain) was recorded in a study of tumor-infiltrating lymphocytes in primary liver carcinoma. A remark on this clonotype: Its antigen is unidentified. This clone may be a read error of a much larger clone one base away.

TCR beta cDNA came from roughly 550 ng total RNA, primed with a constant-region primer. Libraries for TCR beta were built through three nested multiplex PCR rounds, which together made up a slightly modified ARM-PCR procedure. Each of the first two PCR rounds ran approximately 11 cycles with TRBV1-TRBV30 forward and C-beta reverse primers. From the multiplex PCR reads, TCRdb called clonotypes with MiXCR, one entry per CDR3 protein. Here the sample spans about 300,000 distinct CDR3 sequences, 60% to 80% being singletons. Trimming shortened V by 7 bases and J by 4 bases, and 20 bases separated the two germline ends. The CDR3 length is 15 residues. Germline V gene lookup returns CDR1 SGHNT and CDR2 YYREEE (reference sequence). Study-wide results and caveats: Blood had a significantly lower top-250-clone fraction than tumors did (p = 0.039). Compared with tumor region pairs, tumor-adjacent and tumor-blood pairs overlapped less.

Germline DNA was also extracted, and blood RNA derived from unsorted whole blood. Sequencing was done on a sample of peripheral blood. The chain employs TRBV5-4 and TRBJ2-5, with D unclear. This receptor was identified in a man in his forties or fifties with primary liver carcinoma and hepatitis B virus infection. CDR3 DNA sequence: TGTGCCAGCCGTCGGAACACCGTCGGCGGAGAGACCCAGTACTTC. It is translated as CASRRNTVGGETQYF.